This is a list of T cell receptor beta chains from one sample in a study of blood T cells in healthy people across ages. MiXCR, run by TCRdb on the 5' RACE reads, gives a single entry per CDR3 protein. The table records some 560,000 distinct CDR3 sequences, roughly a quarter of them present only once. Another study also made use of these data, one on T cells of mothers and their children.

The sample was blood. The receptors originated from a boy younger than 10 in good health. Each CDR3 is given with its conserved first and last residue. D genes are given only for firm matches. Clone sizes are given selectively: once, few, many, or a class where the clone is expanded.

few	.	TRBV29-1	TRBJ1-1	TGCAGCGTTGGGGCAGGGAACACTGAAGCTTTCTTT	CSVGAGNTEAFF
few	.	TRBV12-3/TRBV12-4	TRBJ1-2	TGTGCCAGCAGACCAGGGGACTATGGCTACACCTTC	CASRPGDYGYTF
few	.	TRBV28	TRBJ2-7	TGTGCCAGCAGAACTACTAGTTCAGCCTACGAGCAGTACTTC	CASRTTSSAYEQYF
.	.	TRBV7-8	TRBJ2-1	TGTGCCAGCACCCTCAGGTCCAATGAGCAGTTCTTC	CASTLRSNEQFF
.	TRBD2	TRBV4-1	TRBJ2-2	TGCGCCAGCAGCGACAGCGGGGGGGCTAGAACCGGGGAGCTGTTTTTT	CASSDSGGARTGELFF
.	.	TRBV2	TRBJ2-7	TGTGCCAGCAGACCCCCTTACTACGAGCAGTACTTC	CASRPPYYEQYF
many	.	TRBV11-2	TRBJ1-3	TGTGCCAGCAGCCCCGGTAGGGCCTTCGGAAACACCATATATTTT	CASSPGRAFGNTIYF
.	.	TRBV7-6	TRBJ2-3	TGTGCCAGCAGCCCGGAGACCGGAGGCACAGATACGCAGTATTTT	CASSPETGGTDTQYF
.	TRBD1	TRBV6-5	TRBJ2-7	TGTGCCAGCAGGCAGGGGGTCCCGAACTACGAGCAGTACTTC	CASRQGVPNYEQYF
few	.	TRBV12-5	TRBJ2-1	TGTGCTAGTGGTTCCGGGGTCGAAGAGCAGTTCTTC	CASGSGVEEQFF
few	TRBD2	TRBV6-1	TRBJ2-3	TGTGCCAGCAGAGGGACTAGCGGGGTTCACGATACGCAGTATTTT	CASRGTSGVHDTQYF
few	TRBD2	TRBV29-1	TRBJ2-2	TGCAGCCCCTCCCGACTAGCGGCGAACACCGGGGAGCTGTTTTTT	CSPSRLAANTGELFF
.	.	TRBV20-1	TRBJ2-4	TGCAGTGCAAGGACCCCTGCCAAAAACATTCAGTACTTC	CSARTPAKNIQYF
.	TRBD1	TRBV20-1	TRBJ1-5	TGCAGTGCTAGCCCGACAGGGGAGGATCAGCCCCAGCATTTT	CSASPTGEDQPQHF
.	.	TRBV4-2	TRBJ1-6	TGTGCCAGCAGCCAGGACCCCAGCCGGGTGGGAAATTCACCCCTCCACTTT	CASSQDPSRVGNSPLHF
.	.	TRBV29-1	TRBJ2-2	TGCAGCGTTCGGTGGGCCGGGGAGCTGTTTTTT	CSVRWAGELFF
.	.	TRBV20-1	TRBJ2-7	TGCAGTGCGACCGAGGGCTCTTCCTACGAGCAGCACTTC	CSATEGSSYEQHF
few	.	TRBV3-1	TRBJ2-7	TGTGCCAGCAGCCAGGCTTTAGCGTACTACGAGCAGTACTTC	CASSQALAYYEQYF
.	.	TRBV27	TRBJ2-3	TGTGCCAGCAGTTTACTCGTGGGAACGTCTATCACAGATACGCAGTATTTT	CASSLLVGTSITDTQYF
.	.	TRBV6-1	TRBJ2-5	TGTGCCAGCAGTGGGACGCTGTGGGAGACCCAGTACTTC	CASSGTLWETQYF
.	.	TRBV4-2	TRBJ2-3	TGTGCCAGCAGCCAAGAGGGCCCTCCCCGCACAGATACGCAGTATTTT	CASSQEGPPRTDTQYF
once	.	TRBV20-1	TRBJ2-3	TGCAGTGCTAGAGGCAGGGCGTTCACAGATACGCAGTATTTT	CSARGRAFTDTQYF
few	TRBD2	TRBV6-5	TRBJ2-5	TGTGCCAGCAGTTTAAGGTGGGGGGGGTACCAAGAGACCCAGTACTTC	CASSLRWGGYQETQYF
.	.	TRBV7-9	TRBJ2-2	TGTGCCAGCAGCTTACGTGGGGGGGCCGATGCCGGGGAGCTGTTTTTT	CASSLRGGADAGELFF
.	.	TRBV11-2	TRBJ2-3	TGTGCCAGCAGCTTAGCCGGACTCCCGATTTCCACAGATACGCAGTATTTT	CASSLAGLPISTDTQYF